This TCR beta chain was obtained from a study of blood T cell repertoires in COVID-19 (dated by TCRdb to the early 2020s). Background on the whole study: Collaborator samples came from the United States, Italy and Spain and covered acute and convalescent phases of COVID-19. The repertoires were made available in a free public database intended to serve as a resource for research on the immune response to SARS-CoV-2. The prospective study material was composed of cDNA or gDNA derived from T cells, B-cell-depleted T cells, or PBMCs. The dataset comprised deeply sampled blood TCRbeta repertoires from subjects exposed to, actively infected with, or recovered from COVID-19. The sample metadata nearly always contained a de-identified subject ID, COVID-19 status, age in years and sex. The samples were drawn from the first 160 participants of the ongoing ImmuneRACE study and from over 950 subjects provided by 6 global collaborators. HLA class I and class II types, where available, came from metadata supplied by the sample provider rather than from assay-based typing. The full study reports these points: The quantity of clinical and demographic metadata differed by source and by participant and was supplied without curation.

According to the germline V gene, CDR1 reads SGHTA and CDR2 reads FQGNSA. The V end loses 1 base and the J end loses 3 bases, and a stretch of 10 bases separates them. Taken from cysteine to phenylalanine, the CDR3 has 14 residues. Left in the record is the CDR3 DNA by itself, 42 bases read in frame from the first base. About this clone itself: The target of this receptor is not known. No quality values exist for individual bases; no much larger clone is one base distant.

The collaborating institutions used their own protocols to collect whole blood in K2EDTA tubes. For TCRbeta analysis, collaborators shipped samples in one of three forms: frozen whole blood, isolated PBMCs, or DNA extracted from either of those sample types. TCRbeta CDR3 regions were amplified from genomic DNA by means of the immunoSEQ Assay, a bias-controlled multiplex PCR. The study's own analysis went as follows. Nucleated cell counts per sample were estimated from amplification of reference gene primers within the assay. To quantify the absolute abundance of each unique TCRbeta CDR3 rearrangement, sequence reads were collapsed and filtered. Productive Simpson clonality was computed per sample as the square root of Simpson's diversity index over productive rearrangements. This immuneACCESS table, as held by TCRdb, lists in-frame sequences with V and J called but not all clones. Of the missing ones, under half trace to an unresolved V gene in checked studies; the others have no known cause. Clone size and the V and J calls come from that table; the DNA yielded D and trimming. Present in this sample are hundreds of thousands of clones, just over 85% of which were seen just once. The top ten clones comprise over 1.3% of the sample.

Recombination connected TRBV7-2 to TRBJ2-7; tentative D gene TRBD1, with 6 bases matching. The specimen sequenced was peripheral blood. The source is an elderly man with acute or convalescent COVID-19. The sequenced DNA is TGTGCCAGCAGCTTAGTACAGGGCCTCTACGAGCAGTACTTC. Protein translation: CASSLVQGLYEQYF.